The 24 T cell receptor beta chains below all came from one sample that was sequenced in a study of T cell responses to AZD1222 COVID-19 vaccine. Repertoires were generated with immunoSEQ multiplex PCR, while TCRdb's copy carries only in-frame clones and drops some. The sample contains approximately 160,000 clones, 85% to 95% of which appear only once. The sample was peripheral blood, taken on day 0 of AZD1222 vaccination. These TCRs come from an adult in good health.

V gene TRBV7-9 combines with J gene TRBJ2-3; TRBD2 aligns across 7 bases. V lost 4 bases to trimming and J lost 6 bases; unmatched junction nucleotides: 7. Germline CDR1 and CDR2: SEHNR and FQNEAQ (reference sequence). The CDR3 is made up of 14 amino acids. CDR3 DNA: TGTGCCAGCAGCTACGGACTAGGGGTGGATACGCAGTATTTT. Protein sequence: CASSYGLGVDTQYF.

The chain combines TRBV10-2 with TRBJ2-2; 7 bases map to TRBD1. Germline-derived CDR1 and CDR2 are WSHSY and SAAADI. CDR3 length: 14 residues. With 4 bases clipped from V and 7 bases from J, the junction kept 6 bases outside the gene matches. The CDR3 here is CASSATGSSGELFF. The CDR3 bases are TGCGCCAGCAGTGCGACAGGGAGCAGCGGGGAGCTGTTTTTT.

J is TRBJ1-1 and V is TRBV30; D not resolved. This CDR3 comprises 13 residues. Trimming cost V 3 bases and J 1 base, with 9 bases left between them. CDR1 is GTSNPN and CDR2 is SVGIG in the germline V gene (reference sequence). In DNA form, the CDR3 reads TGTGCCTGGAGCCTCTGGGAGAACACTGAAGCTTTCTTT. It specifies CAWSLWENTEAFF.

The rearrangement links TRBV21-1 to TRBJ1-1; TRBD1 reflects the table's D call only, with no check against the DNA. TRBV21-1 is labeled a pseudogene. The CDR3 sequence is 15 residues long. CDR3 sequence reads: CASERQGLRNTEAFF. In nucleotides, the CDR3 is TGTGCCAGCGAACGACAGGGGTTGAGGAACACTGAAGCTTTCTTT.

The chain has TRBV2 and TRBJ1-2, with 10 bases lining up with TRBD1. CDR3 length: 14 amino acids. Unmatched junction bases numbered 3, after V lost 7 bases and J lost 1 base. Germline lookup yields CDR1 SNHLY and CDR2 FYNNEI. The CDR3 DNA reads TGTGCCAGCACCCGGACAGGGGGTAACTATGGCTACACCTTC. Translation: CASTRTGGNYGYTF. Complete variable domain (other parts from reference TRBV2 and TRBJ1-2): EPEVTQTPSHQVTQMGQEVILRCVPISNHLYFYWYRQILGQKVEFLVSFYNNEISEKSEIFDDQFSVERPDGSNFTLKIRSTKLEDSAMYFCASTRTGGNYGYTFGSGTRLTVV.

CDR3: CASKPSRQGYQPQHF. The CDR3 DNA reads as TGTGCCAGCAAGCCCTCCCGGCAGGGGTATCAGCCCCAGCATTTT. V usage is TRBV19 and J usage is TRBJ1-5; tentatively, D is TRBD1 (6 bases). Germline assignment: CDR1 LNHDA and CDR2 SQIVND (reference sequence). Deletions cut 9 bases from V and 5 bases from J, with 20 bases between. This CDR3 is 15 amino acids long.

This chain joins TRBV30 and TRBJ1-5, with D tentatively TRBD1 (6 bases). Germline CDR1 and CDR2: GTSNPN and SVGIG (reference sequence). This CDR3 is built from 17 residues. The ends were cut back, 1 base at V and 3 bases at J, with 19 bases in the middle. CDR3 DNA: TGTGCCTGGAGTGGGATGCAGATGAACAGGGACAATCAGCCCCAGCATTTT. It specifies CAWSGMQMNRDNQPQHF.

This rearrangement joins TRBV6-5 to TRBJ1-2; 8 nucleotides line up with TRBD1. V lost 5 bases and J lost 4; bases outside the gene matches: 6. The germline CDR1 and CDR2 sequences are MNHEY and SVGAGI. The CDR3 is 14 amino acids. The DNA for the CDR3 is TGTGCCAGCAGTCGACAGGGGCGCCGCTATGGCTACACCTTC. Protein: CASSRQGRRYGYTF.

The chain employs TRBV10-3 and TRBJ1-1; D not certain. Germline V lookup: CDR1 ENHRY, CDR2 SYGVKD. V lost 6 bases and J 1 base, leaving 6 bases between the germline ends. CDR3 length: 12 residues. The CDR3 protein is CAIRGTNTEAFF. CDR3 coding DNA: TGTGCCATCAGGGGAACGAACACTGAAGCTTTCTTT.

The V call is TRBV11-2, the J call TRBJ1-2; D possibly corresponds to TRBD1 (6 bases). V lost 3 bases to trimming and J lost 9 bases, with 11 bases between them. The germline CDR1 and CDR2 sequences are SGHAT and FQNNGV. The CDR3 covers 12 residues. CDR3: CASSFVRGSYTF. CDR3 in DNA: TGTGCCAGCAGCTTTGTCAGGGGAAGCTACACCTTC.

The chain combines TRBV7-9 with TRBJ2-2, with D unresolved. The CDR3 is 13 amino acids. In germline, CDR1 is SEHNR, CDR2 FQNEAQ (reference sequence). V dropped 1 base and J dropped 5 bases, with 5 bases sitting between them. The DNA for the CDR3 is TGTGCCAGCAGCTTAGACGTGACCGGGGAGCTGTTTTTT. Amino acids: CASSLDVTGELFF.

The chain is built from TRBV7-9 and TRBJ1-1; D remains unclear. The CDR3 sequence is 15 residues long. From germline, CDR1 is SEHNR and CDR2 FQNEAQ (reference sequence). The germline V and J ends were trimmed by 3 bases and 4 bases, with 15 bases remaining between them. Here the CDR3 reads CASSFGPAVGTEAFF. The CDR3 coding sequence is TGTGCCAGCAGCTTTGGACCCGCGGTGGGCACTGAAGCTTTCTTT.

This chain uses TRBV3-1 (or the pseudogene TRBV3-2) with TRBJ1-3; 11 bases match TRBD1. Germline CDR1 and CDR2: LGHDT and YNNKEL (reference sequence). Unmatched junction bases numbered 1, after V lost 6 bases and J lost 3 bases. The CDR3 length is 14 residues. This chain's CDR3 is CASRGTGGGNTIYF. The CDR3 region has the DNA TGTGCCAGCAGAGGGACAGGGGGTGGAAACACCATATATTTT.

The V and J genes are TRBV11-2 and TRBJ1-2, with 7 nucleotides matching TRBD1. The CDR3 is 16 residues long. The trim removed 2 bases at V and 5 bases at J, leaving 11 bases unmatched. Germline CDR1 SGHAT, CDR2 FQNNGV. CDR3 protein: CASSLNRDRPFYGYTF. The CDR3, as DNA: TGTGCCAGCAGCTTAAACCGGGACAGACCGTTTTATGGCTACACCTTC.

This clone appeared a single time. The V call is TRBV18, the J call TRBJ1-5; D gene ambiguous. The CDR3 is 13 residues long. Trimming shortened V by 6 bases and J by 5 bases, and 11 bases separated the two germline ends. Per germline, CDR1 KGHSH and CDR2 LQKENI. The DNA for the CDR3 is TGTGCCAGCTCCCAAGGACTCGATCAGCCCCAGCATTTT. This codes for CASSQGLDQPQHF.

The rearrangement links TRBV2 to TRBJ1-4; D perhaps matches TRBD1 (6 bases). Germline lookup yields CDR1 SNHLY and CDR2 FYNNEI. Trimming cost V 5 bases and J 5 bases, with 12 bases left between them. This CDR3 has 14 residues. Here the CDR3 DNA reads TGTGCCAGCAGTAACAGGGTGAAGAATGAAAAACTGTTTTTT. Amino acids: CASSNRVKNEKLFF.

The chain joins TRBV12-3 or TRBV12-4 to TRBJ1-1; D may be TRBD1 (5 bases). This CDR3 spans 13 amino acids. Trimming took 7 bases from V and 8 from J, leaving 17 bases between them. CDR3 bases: TGTGCCAGCAACGAGCAGACAGTAAACGAAGCTTTCTTT. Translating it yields CASNEQTVNEAFF.

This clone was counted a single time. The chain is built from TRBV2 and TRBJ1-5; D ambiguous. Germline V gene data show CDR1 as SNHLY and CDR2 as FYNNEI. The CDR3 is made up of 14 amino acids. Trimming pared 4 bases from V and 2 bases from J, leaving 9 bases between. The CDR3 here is CASSGGLGNQPQHF. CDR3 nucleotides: TGTGCCAGCAGTGGAGGGCTAGGCAATCAGCCCCAGCATTTT.

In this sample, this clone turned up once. Here the CDR3 DNA reads TGTGCCAGCAGCGTACTCCCAATGAACACTGAAGCTTTCTTT. Translating gives CASSVLPMNTEAFF. This chain links TRBV9 with TRBJ1-1; D is uncertain. The length of the CDR3 is 14 residues. Between the trimmed V and J ends, which lost 1 base and 0 bases, there was a span of 7 bases. CDR1 and CDR2 (germline): SGDLS, YYNGEE. Based on the CDR3 plus reference TRBV9 and TRBJ1-1, the full variable domain is DSGVTQTPKHLITATGQRVTLRCSPRSGDLSVYWYQQSLDQGLQFLIQYYNGEERAKGNILERFSAQQFPDLHSELNLSSLELGDSALYFCASSVLPMNTEAFFGQGTRLTVV.

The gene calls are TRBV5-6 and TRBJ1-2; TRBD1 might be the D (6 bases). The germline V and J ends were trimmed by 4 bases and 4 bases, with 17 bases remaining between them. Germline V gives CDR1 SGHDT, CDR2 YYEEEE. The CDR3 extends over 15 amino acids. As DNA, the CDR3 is TGTGCCAGCAGCGCCTTGCCCAGGGGTGGCTATGGCTACACCTTC. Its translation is CASSALPRGGYGYTF.

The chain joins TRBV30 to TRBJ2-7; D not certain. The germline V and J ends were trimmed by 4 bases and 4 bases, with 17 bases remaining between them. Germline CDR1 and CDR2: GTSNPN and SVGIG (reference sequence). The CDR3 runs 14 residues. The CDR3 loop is CAWTGRGSRYEQYF. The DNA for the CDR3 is TGTGCCTGGACCGGACGAGGCAGTAGGTACGAGCAGTACTTC.

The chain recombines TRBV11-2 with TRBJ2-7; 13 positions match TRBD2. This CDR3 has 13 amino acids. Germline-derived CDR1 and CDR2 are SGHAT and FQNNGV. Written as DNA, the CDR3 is TGTGCGTCCGGACTAGCGGGGGTCTACGAGCAGTACTTC. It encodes CASGLAGVYEQYF.

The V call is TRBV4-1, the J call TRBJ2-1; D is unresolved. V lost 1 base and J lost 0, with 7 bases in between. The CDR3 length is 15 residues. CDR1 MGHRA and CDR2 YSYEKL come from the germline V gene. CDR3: CASSQAGSSYNEQFF. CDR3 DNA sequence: TGCGCCAGCAGCCAAGCAGGTAGCTCCTACAATGAGCAGTTCTTC.

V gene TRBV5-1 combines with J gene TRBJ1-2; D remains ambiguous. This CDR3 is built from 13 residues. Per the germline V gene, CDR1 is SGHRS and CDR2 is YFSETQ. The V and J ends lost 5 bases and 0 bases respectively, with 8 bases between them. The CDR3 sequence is CASRGEANYGYTF. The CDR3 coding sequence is TGCGCCAGCAGAGGTGAAGCTAACTATGGCTACACCTTC. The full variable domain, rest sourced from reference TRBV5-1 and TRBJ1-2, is KAGVTQTPRYLIKTRGQQVTLSCSPISGHRSVSWYQQTPGQGLQFLFEYFSETQRNKGNFPGRFSGRQFSNSRSEMNVSTLELGDSALYLCASRGEANYGYTFGSGTRLTVV.